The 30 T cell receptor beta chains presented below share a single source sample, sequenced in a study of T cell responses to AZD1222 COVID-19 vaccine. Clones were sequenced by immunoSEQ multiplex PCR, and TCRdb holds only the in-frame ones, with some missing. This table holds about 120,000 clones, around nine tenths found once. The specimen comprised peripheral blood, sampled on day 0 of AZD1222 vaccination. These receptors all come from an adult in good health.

The CDR3 loop reads CASSLGQFLSGANVLTF. The CDR3 DNA is TGTGCCAGCAGCTTGGGACAGTTCCTTTCTGGGGCCAACGTCCTGACTTTC. This chain links TRBV5-8 with TRBJ2-6, with D tentatively TRBD1 (5 bases). V was cut by 0 bases and J by 1 base, with 11 bases left in between. This CDR3 contains 17 residues. The germline gives CDR1 SGHTS, CDR2 YDEGEE. Full variable domain (rest looked up from reference TRBV5-8 and TRBJ2-6): EAGVTQSPTHLIKTRGQQATLRCSPISGHTSVYWYQQALGLGLQFLLWYDEGEERNRGNFPPRFSGRQFPNYSSELNVNALELEDSALYLCASSLGQFLSGANVLTFGAGSRLTVL.

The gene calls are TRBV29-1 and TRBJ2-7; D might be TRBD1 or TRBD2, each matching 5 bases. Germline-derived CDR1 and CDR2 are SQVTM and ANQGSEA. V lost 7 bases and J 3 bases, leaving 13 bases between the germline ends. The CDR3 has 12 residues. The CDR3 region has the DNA TGCAGCGCTGGGACGCGTCGCTACGAGCAGTACTTC. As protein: CSAGTRRYEQYF.

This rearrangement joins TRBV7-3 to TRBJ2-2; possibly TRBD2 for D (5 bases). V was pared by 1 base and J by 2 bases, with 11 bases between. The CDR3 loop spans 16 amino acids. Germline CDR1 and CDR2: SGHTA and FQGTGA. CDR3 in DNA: TGTGCCAGCAGCTTAAGAGGGTCGACCAACACCGGGGAGCTGTTTTTT. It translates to CASSLRGSTNTGELFF.

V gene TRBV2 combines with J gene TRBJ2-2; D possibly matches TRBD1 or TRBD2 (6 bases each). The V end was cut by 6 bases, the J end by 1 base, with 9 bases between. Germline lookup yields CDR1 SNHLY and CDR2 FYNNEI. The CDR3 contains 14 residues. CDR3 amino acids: CASRRGQNTGELFF. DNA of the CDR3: TGTGCCAGCAGACGGGGGCAGAACACCGGGGAGCTGTTTTTT.

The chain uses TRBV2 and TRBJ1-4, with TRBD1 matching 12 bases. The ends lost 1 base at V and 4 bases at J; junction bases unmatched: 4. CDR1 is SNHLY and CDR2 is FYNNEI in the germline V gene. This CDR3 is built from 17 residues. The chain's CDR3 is CASSEGGQGARNEKLFF. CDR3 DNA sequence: TGTGCCAGCAGTGAAGGGGGACAGGGGGCCCGTAATGAAAAACTGTTTTTT.

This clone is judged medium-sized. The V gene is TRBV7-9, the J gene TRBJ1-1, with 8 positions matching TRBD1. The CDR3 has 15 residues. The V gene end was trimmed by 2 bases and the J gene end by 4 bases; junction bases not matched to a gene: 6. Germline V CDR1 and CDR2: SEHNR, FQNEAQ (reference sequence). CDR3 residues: CASSLMGQDGTEAFF. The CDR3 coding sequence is TGTGCCAGCAGCTTAATGGGACAGGATGGCACTGAAGCTTTCTTT.

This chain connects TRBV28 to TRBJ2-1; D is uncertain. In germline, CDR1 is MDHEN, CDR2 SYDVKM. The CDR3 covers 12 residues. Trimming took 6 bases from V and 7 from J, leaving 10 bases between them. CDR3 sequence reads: CASSRSRNEQFF. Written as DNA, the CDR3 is TGTGCCAGCAGCCGATCTAGAAATGAGCAGTTCTTC. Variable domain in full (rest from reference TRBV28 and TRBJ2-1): DVKVTQSSRYLVKRTGEKVFLECVQDMDHENMFWYRQDPGLGLRLIYFSYDVKMKEKGDIPEGYSVSREKKERFSLILESASTNQTSMYLCASSRSRNEQFFGPGTRLTVL.

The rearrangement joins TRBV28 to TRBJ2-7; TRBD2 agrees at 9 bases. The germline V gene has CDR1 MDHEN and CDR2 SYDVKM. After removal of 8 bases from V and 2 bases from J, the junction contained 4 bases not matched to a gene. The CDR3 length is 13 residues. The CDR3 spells CASRTSATYEQYF. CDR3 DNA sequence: TGTGCCAGCCGGACTAGCGCAACCTACGAGCAGTACTTC. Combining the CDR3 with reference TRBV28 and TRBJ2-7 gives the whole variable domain DVKVTQSSRYLVKRTGEKVFLECVQDMDHENMFWYRQDPGLGLRLIYFSYDVKMKEKGDIPEGYSVSREKKERFSLILESASTNQTSMYLCASRTSATYEQYFGPGTRLTVT.

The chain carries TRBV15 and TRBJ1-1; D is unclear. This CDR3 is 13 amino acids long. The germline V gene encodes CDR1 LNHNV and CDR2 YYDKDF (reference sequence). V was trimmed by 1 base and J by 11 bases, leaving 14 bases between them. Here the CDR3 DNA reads TGTGCCACCAGCAGAGCCCGCGGTCTGGGGGCTTTCTTT. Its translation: CATSRARGLGAFF.

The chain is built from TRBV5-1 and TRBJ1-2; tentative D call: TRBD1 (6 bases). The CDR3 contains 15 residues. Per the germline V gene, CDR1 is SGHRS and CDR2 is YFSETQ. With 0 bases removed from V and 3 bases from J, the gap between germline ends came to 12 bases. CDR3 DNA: TGCGCCAGCAGCTTGGTATCAGGGGTCGACTATGGCTACACCTTC. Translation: CASSLVSGVDYGYTF.

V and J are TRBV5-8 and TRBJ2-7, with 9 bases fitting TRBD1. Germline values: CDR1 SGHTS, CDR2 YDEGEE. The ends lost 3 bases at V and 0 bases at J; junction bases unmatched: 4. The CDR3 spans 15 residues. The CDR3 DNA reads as TGTGCCAGCAGCTCGGGACAGGGCCCCTCCTACGAGCAGTACTTC. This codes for CASSSGQGPSYEQYF.

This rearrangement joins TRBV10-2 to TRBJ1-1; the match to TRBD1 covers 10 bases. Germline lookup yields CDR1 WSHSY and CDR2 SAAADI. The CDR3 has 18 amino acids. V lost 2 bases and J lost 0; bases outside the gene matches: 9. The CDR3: CASSETGQGSALNTEAFF. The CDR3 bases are TGCGCCAGCAGTGAGACGGGACAGGGGAGTGCCTTGAACACTGAAGCTTTCTTT.

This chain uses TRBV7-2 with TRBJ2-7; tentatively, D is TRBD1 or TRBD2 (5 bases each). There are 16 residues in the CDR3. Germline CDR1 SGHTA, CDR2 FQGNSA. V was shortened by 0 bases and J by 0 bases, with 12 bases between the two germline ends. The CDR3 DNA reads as TGTGCCAGCAGCTTAGCAGGGGCGGGCCGCTCCTACGAGCAGTACTTC. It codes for CASSLAGAGRSYEQYF.

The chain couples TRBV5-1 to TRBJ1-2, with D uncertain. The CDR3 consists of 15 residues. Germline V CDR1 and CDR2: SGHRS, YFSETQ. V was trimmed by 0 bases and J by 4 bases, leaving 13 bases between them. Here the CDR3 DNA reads TGCGCCAGCAGCTTGGAGTTGGCCACCTTCTATGGCTACACCTTC. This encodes CASSLELATFYGYTF.

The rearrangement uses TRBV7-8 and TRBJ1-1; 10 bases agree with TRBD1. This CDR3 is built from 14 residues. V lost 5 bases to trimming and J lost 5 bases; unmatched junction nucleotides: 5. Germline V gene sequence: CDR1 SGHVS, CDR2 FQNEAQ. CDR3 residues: CASSATGGVTEAFF. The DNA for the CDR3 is TGTGCCAGCAGCGCGACAGGGGGCGTTACTGAAGCTTTCTTT.

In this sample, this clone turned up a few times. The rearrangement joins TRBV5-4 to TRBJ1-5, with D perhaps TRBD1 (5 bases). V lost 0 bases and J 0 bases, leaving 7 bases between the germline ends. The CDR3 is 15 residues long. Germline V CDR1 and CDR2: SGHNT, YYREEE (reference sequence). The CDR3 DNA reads TGTGCCAGCAGCTTGGGGGGGAGTAGCAATCAGCCCCAGCATTTT. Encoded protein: CASSLGGSSNQPQHF.

DNA for the CDR3: TGTGCCATCAGTGACCCGACAGGGGGGAATGAAAAACTGTTTTTT. It specifies CAISDPTGGNEKLFF. The chain has TRBV10-3 and TRBJ1-4; 9 bases align to TRBD1. The length of the CDR3 is 15 residues. From germline, CDR1 is ENHRY and CDR2 SYGVKD. The V and J ends lost 3 bases and 5 bases, in that order; junction bases with no gene match: 4.

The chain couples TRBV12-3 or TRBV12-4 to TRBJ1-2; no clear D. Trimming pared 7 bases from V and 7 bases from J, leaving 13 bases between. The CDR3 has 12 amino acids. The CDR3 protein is CASTVSFGGYTF. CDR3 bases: TGTGCCAGCACCGTTAGTTTTGGTGGCTACACCTTC.

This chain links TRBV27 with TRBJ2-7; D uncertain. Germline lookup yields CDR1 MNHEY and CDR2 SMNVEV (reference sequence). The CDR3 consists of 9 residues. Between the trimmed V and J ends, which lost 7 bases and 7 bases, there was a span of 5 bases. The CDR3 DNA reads TGTGCCAGCACGGAAGAGCAGTACTTC. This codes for CASTEEQYF.

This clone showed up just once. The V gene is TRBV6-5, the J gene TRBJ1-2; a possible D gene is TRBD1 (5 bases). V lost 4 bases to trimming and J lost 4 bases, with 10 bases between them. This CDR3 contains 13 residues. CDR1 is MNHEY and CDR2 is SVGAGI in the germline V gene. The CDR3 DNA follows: TGTGCCAGCAGTTCAGCCGGGACCTATGGCTACACCTTC. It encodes CASSSAGTYGYTF.

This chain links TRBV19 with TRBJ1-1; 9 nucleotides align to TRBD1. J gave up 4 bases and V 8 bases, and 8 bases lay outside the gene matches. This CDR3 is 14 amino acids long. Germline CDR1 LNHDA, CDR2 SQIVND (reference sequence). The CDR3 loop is CASGTGGAGTEAFF. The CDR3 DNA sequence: TGTGCCAGTGGAACAGGGGGCGCGGGCACTGAAGCTTTCTTT.

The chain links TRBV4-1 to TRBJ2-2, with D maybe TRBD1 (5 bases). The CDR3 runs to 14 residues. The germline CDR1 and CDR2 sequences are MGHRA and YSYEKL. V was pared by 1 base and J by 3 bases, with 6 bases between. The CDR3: CASSQAGYTGELFF. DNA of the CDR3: TGCGCCAGCAGCCAAGCAGGGTACACCGGGGAGCTGTTTTTT.

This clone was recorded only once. CDR3 amino acids: CASSLPGDSPLHF. DNA of the CDR3: TGCGCCAGCAGCCTACCCGGGGATTCACCCCTCCACTTT. The chain joins TRBV5-1 to TRBJ1-6; D gene uncertain. The CDR3 is 13 residues long. Germline loops: CDR1 SGHRS, CDR2 YFSETQ. V lost 4 bases and J 8 bases, leaving 10 bases between the germline ends.

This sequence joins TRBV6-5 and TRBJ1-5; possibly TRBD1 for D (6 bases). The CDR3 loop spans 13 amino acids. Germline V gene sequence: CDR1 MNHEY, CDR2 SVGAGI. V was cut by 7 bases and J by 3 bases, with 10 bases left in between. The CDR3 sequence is CASKGGVNQPQHF. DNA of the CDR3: TGTGCCAGCAAGGGGGGGGTCAATCAGCCCCAGCATTTT.

The DNA of the CDR3 is TGTGCCAGCAGTGAAGGGACTAGTCGGGAGACCCAGTACTTC. Protein: CASSEGTSRETQYF. This chain connects TRBV6-1 to TRBJ2-5; TRBD2 matches 7 bases. The CDR3 length is 14 residues. Germline CDR1 and CDR2: MNHNS and SASEGT. Trimming at V came to 1 base and at J to 5 bases, leaving 4 bases not matched to a gene.

CDR3 coding DNA: TGTGCCAGCAAGTCGCTAGGAACTAACTATGGCTACACCTTC. As protein: CASKSLGTNYGYTF. J is TRBJ1-2 and V is TRBV2; no clear D gene. V was clipped by 7 bases and J by 0 bases, with 12 bases between them. CDR3 size: 14 residues. The germline V gene has CDR1 SNHLY and CDR2 FYNNEI.

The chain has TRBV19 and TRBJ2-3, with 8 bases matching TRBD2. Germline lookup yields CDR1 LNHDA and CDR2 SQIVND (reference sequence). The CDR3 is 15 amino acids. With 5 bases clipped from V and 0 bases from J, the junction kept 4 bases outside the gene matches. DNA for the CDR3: TGTGCCAGTAGTCTACTAGCGGCTAGCACAGATACGCAGTATTTT. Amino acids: CASSLLAASTDTQYF.

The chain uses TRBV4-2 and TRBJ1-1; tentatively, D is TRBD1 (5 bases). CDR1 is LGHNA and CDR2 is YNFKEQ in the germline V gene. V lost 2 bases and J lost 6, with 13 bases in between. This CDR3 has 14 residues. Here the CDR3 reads CASSQWKGGAEAFF. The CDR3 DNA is TGTGCCAGCAGCCAATGGAAGGGAGGGGCTGAAGCTTTCTTT.

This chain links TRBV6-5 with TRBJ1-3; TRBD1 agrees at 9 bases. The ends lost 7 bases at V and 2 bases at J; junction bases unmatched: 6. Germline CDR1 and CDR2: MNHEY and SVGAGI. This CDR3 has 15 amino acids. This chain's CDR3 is CASTKGQGAGNTIYF. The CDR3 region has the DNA TGTGCCAGCACTAAGGGACAGGGTGCTGGAAACACCATATATTTT.

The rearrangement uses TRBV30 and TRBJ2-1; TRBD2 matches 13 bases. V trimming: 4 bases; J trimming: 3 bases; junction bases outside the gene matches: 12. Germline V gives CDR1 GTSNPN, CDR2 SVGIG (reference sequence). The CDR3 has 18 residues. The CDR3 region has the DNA TGTGCCTGGACCGGCGCCGGACTAGCGGGAGTTGTCTACAATGAGCAGTTCTTC. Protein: CAWTGAGLAGVVYNEQFF.